This T cell receptor (beta chain) was sequenced for a study of cytomegalovirus exposure and HLA in healthy donors. General study results and limits: The classifier, whose performance was assessed in both the original and validation cohorts, reportedly diagnosed cytomegalovirus status with high specificity and sensitivity.

Some clones are missing from TCRdb's copy, which holds only in-frame ones; the method was immunoSEQ multiplex PCR. The sample records 55,000 to 75,000 clones, approximately 92% being singletons. This clone is a singleton in its sample. No antigen is known for it. CDR1 is SGHVS, CDR2 FNYEAQ, per germline. This CDR3 contains 15 residues. V shed 2 bases and J shed 2 bases, with 11 bases lying between them. Source material: PBMCs. The V and J genes are TRBV7-6 and TRBJ2-3, with TRBD1 as a possible D gene (5 bases). The sequence came from a man aged 18 to 29 in good health and CMV-seropositive. CDR3 region: CASSLLDSYTDTQYF. CDR3 DNA sequence: TGTGCCAGCAGCTTACTCGACAGCTACACAGATACGCAGTATTTT.